This T cell receptor (beta chain) was captured in a study of shared clonotypes between healthy human individuals. Study in general: Per donor, CD8 memory used one plate, CD8 naive used two, CD4 memory used three and CD4 naive used three.

Of note for this clone: Antigen unknown. The germline gene is not matched at one end of the junction; a read error may be the cause.

Study findings and constraints: As a rule, naive subsets had a larger estimated richness than memory subsets.

Deep level was the assay's run setting. The data were produced by immunoSEQ multiplex PCR, yet TCRdb's version contains in-frame clones alone and is incomplete. The sample includes 950,000 to 1,300,000 clones, about three quarters seen only once; the top ten take 1.4% to 1.5%. The germline V gene encodes CDR1 SSHAT and CDR2 FNYEAQ (reference sequence). The CDR3 extends over 14 amino acids. The clonotype was recovered from a man aged 18 to 30 in good health. The V and J genes are TRBV7-7 and TRBJ2-3; 10 bases fit TRBD2. Sequencing was done on a sample of memory CD4+ T cells sorted from blood. Subset in this sample: CD45RA-negative fraction. The CDR3 nucleotides read TGTGCTAGCAGCCTAGCGGGAGTTACAGATACGCAGTATTTT. Protein: CASSLAGVTDTQYF.